The T cell receptor (beta chain) described here comes from a study of post-analysis software for immune sequencing data. Findings of the study overall: A significant reduction in normalized Chao1 diversity was observed in multiple sclerosis patients versus controls. Patients used about 5 TRBV segments, including TRBV5-6, TRBV5-1 and TRBV20-1, more often than controls.

A remark on this clonotype: The antigen remains unidentified. An end of the junction differs from the germline gene, which may be a read error.

Tagging with unique molecular identifiers was a feature of the TCR beta cDNA libraries. MiXCR, run by TCRdb on the PCR reads, gives a single entry per CDR3 protein. The table lists about 810,000 distinct CDR3 sequences, approximately 50% of them singletons. This CDR3 is built from 16 residues. CDR1 is SGHDT and CDR2 is YYEEEE in the germline V gene. The chain carries TRBV5-6 and TRBJ2-7, with 11 bases aligning to TRBD2. The J call may not be correct, given that the DNA end is closer to TRBJ2-5. The receptor's source is a girl aged 5-17 years with multiple sclerosis. The sample was blood. This chain's CDR3 is CASSFRTSGLQATQYF. The CDR3 bases are TGTGCCAGCAGCTTCCGGACTAGCGGGTTACAAGCGACCCAGTACTTC.